Listed here are 3 T cell receptor beta chains from one sample, sequenced in a study of OX40 agonist ivuxolimab in advanced cancers. Sequencing used immunoSEQ multiplex PCR; TCRdb keeps in-frame clones, though not all of them. Of about 59,000 clones listed, over 80% are singletons. The sequences come from CD4+ or CD8+ T cells sorted from blood, collected in a trial of the OX40 agonist ivuxolimab. The receptor set was obtained from an adult with an advanced solid tumor such as melanoma, head and neck, liver or kidney cancer.

V gene TRBV30 combines with J gene TRBJ1-3; D call uncertain. Trimming pared 0 bases from V and 0 bases from J, leaving 6 bases between. This CDR3 region has 14 residues. Germline-derived CDR1 and CDR2 are GTSNPN and SVGIG (reference sequence). The CDR3 region is CAWSVLVSGNTIYF. CDR3 DNA: TGTGCCTGGAGTGTACTAGTCTCTGGAAACACCATATATTTT.

The rearrangement links TRBV18 to TRBJ1-5; D gene unclear. The CDR3 contains 18 residues. Germline CDR1 and CDR2: KGHSH and LQKENI. V was clipped by 3 bases and J by 2 bases, with 20 bases between them. CDR3 DNA sequence: TGTGCCAGCTCACCGTTGGGGATCAAAGGGTTTGGCAATCAGCCCCAGCATTTT. Encoded protein: CASSPLGIKGFGNQPQHF.

The chain combines TRBV28 with TRBJ2-7; 7 bases agree with TRBD1. The J segment lost 3 bases and the V segment lost 8 bases, leaving 10 bases of the junction unmatched. The CDR3 is made up of 14 amino acids. Germline lookup yields CDR1 MDHEN and CDR2 SYDVKM. The CDR3 DNA follows: TGTGCCAGCCAGGTCGGGACAGTCGTCTACGAGCAGTACTTC. Amino acid sequence: CASQVGTVVYEQYF.